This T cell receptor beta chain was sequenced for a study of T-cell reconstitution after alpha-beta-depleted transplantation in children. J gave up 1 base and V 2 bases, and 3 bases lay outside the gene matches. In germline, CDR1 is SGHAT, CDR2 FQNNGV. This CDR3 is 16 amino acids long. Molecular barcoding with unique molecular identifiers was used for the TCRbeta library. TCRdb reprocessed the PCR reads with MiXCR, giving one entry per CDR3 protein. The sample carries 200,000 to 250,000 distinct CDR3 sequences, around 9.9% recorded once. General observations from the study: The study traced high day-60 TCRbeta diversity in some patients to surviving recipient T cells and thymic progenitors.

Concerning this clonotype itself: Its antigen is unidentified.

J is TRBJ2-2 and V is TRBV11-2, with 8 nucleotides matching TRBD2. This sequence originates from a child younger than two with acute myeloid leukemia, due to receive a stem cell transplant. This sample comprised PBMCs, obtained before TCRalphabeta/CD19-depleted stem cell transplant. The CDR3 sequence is CASSLFTSGNTGELFF. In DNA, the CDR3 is TGTGCCAGCAGCTTATTTACTAGCGGGAACACCGGGGAGCTGTTTTTT.